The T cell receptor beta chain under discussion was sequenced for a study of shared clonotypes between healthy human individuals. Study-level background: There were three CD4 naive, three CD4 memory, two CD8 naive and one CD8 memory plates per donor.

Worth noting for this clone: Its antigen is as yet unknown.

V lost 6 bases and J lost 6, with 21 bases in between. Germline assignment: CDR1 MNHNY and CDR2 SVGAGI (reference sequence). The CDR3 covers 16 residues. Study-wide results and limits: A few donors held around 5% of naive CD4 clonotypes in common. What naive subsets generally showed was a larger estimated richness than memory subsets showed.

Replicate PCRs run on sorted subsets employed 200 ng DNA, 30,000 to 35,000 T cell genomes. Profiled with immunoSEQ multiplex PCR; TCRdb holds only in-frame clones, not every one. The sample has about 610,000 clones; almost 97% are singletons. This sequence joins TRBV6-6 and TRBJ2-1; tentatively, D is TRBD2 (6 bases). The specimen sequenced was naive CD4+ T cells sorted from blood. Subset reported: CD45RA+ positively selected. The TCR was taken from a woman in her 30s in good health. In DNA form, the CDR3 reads TGTGCCAGCAGCTCCCGATCCGGTCCTAGCGCCAATGAGCAGTTCTTC. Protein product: CASSSRSGPSANEQFF.